Presented here are 20 T cell receptor beta chains from one specimen sequenced in a study of response to subunit inactivated influenza vaccine. One entry per CDR3 protein results from TCRdb running MiXCR on the RT-PCR reads. The table records 650,000 to 800,000 distinct CDR3 sequences, more than 11% of them present only once. The sequenced sample was PBMCs from blood, obtained 14 days before vaccination. The receptors stem from a man in his fifties or sixties who received an inactivated influenza vaccine.

The chain combines TRBV5-1 with TRBJ2-1; tentatively, D is TRBD1 (6 bases). The CDR3 length is 14 residues. Germline loops: CDR1 SGHRS, CDR2 YFSETQ. The ends were cut back, 2 bases at V and 5 bases at J, with 11 bases in the middle. CDR3 region: CASSLQGRDNEQFF. CDR3 nucleotide sequence: TGCGCCAGCAGCTTACAGGGTAGGGACAATGAGCAGTTCTTC.

The CDR3 loop reads CASSLTGEYIQYF. As DNA, the CDR3 is TGTGCCAGCAGCCTGACAGGGGAGTACATTCAGTACTTC. The chain is built from TRBV12-3 or TRBV12-4 and TRBJ2-4, with TRBD1 matching over 8 bases. This CDR3 has 13 amino acids. V was clipped by 6 bases and J by 8 bases; unmatched bases: 6.

Remarks on this clonotype: Possible read error: a much larger clone is one base away. J is TRBJ2-7 and V is TRBV12-3 or TRBV12-4, with no clear D. Trimming left V 2 bases short and J 6 bases short, with 17 bases between. The CDR3 length is 15 residues. The DNA for the CDR3 is TGTGCCAGCAGTTTAACCACAGCCGTATCGGTCGAGCAGTACTTC. This encodes CASSLTTAVSVEQYF.

The sample holds a few counts of this clonotype. The chain combines TRBV20-1 with TRBJ1-2; maybe TRBD1 (6 bases). The V gene lost 3 bases and the J gene lost 8 bases, with 16 bases spanning the gap. The CDR3 loop spans 13 amino acids. Germline loops: CDR1 DFQATT, CDR2 SNEGSKA (reference sequence). CDR3 amino acids: CSASLQRTVGYTF. DNA of the CDR3: TGCAGTGCTAGTCTCCAGCGGACAGTCGGCTACACCTTC.

The chain carries TRBV28 and TRBJ2-1; 8 bases line up with TRBD2. V was pared by 3 bases and J by 7 bases, with 8 bases of the junction left unmatched. CDR1 is MDHEN, CDR2 SYDVKM, per germline. This CDR3 has 15 amino acids. CDR3 protein: CASSFSGGAGNEQFF. In DNA form, the CDR3 reads TGTGCCAGCAGTTTTTCCGGGGGGGCCGGGAATGAGCAGTTCTTC.

CDR3: CASSWGLLADLTDTQYF. The DNA of the CDR3 is TGCGCCAGCAGCTGGGGCCTACTAGCGGACCTCACAGATACGCAGTATTTT. The chain couples TRBV5-1 to TRBJ2-3, with 8 bases aligning to TRBD2. Germline V lookup: CDR1 SGHRS, CDR2 YFSETQ. With 3 bases clipped from V and 2 bases from J, the junction kept 11 bases outside the gene matches. The CDR3 totals 17 residues.

This clonotype was detected only a few times. The chain has TRBV7-9 and TRBJ2-7; the D gene is possibly TRBD2 (5 bases). Deletions cut 6 bases from V and 7 bases from J, with 13 bases between. This CDR3 region has 12 residues. Germline values: CDR1 SEHNR, CDR2 FQNEAQ (reference sequence). CDR3 nucleotide sequence: TGTGCCAGCAGACCAATCGGGGATGAGCAGTACTTC. Encoded protein: CASRPIGDEQYF.

The rearrangement links TRBV27 to TRBJ1-6; D is possibly TRBD1 (5 bases). Trimming cost V 5 bases and J 3 bases, with 20 bases left between them. The CDR3 is 18 residues long. Germline V gene data show CDR1 as MNHEY and CDR2 as SMNVEV (reference sequence). This chain's CDR3 is CASSHRLRDGHYNSPLHF. CDR3 in DNA: TGTGCCAGCAGTCATCGCCTCCGGGACGGTCACTATAATTCACCCCTCCACTTT.

This clonotype was observed many times. CDR3 in amino acids: CASSVAGGSGNEQFF. In DNA form, the CDR3 reads TGTGCCAGCAGCGTAGCGGGAGGGTCCGGAAATGAGCAGTTCTTC. V and J are TRBV9 and TRBJ2-1, with 8 nucleotides matching TRBD2. The CDR3 consists of 15 residues. The V and J ends lost 0 bases and 7 bases, in that order; junction bases with no gene match: 6. Germline V gene data show CDR1 as SGDLS and CDR2 as YYNGEE. Based on the CDR3 plus reference TRBV9 and TRBJ2-1, the full variable domain is DSGVTQTPKHLITATGQRVTLRCSPRSGDLSVYWYQQSLDQGLQFLIQYYNGEERAKGNILERFSAQQFPDLHSELNLSSLELGDSALYFCASSVAGGSGNEQFFGPGTRLTVL.

A few counts support this clonotype. The J gene is TRBJ1-2, the V gene TRBV4-3; D is ambiguous. This CDR3 has 15 amino acids. Germline V gene lookup returns CDR1 LGHNA and CDR2 YSLEER. V was cut by 0 bases and J by 2 bases, with 10 bases left in between. The CDR3 DNA is TGCGCCAGCAGCCAAGATTGGAACGGGAACTATGGCTACACCTTC. It codes for CASSQDWNGNYGYTF.

This clonotype has more than one count but fewer than ten. The rearrangement links TRBV4-3 to TRBJ2-7; D possibly corresponds to TRBD2 (6 bases). The CDR3 runs 13 residues. V lost 0 bases and J 7 bases, leaving 10 bases between the germline ends. CDR1 is LGHNA, CDR2 YSLEER, per germline. This chain's CDR3 is CASSQDPRGEQYF. As DNA, the CDR3 is TGCGCCAGCAGCCAAGACCCTCGGGGGGAGCAGTACTTC.

This clonotype was counted only a few times. This rearrangement joins TRBV12-3 or TRBV12-4 to TRBJ1-2; possible D gene TRBD1, 6 bases. This CDR3 is 13 amino acids long. Trimming removed 5 bases at V and 5 bases at J, with 12 bases between. The CDR3 DNA is TGTGCCAGCAGTCAGGGGATCTGGTATGGCTACACCTTC. Residues: CASSQGIWYGYTF.

The sample holds a few counts of this clonotype. This rearrangement joins TRBV13 to TRBJ2-3, with 7 positions matching TRBD1. V gave up 5 bases and J gave up 0 bases; unmatched junction bases: 8. The CDR3 totals 16 residues. Germline V lookup: CDR1 PRHDT, CDR2 FYEKMQ (reference sequence). The CDR3 spells CASSRPGTASTDTQYF. CDR3 DNA: TGTGCCAGCAGCCGCCCAGGGACAGCTAGCACAGATACGCAGTATTTT. The complete variable domain, with remaining parts taken from reference TRBV13 and TRBJ2-3, reads AAGVIQSPRHLIKEKRETATLKCYPIPRHDTVYWYQQGPGQDPQFLISFYEKMQSDKGSIPDRFSAQQFSDYHSELNMSSLELGDSALYFCASSRPGTASTDTQYFGPGTRLTVL.

The chain couples TRBV19 to TRBJ2-1, with a possible D match to TRBD2 (5 bases). The CDR3 length is 16 residues. The germline V gene has CDR1 LNHDA and CDR2 SQIVND (reference sequence). Deletions cut 4 bases from V and 12 bases from J, with 25 bases between. The CDR3 sequence: CASSRGFFAPVVGQFF. The CDR3 bases are TGTGCCAGTAGTAGAGGGTTTTTCGCCCCGGTTGTTGGGCAGTTCTTC. Full variable domain (rest looked up from reference TRBV19 and TRBJ2-1): DGGITQSPKYLFRKEGQNVTLSCEQNLNHDAMYWYRQDPGQGLRLIYYSQIVNDFQKGDIAEGYSVSREKKESFPLTVTSAQKNPTAFYLCASSRGFFAPVVGQFFGPGTRLTVL.

This clonotype was recorded many times. The gene calls are TRBV5-6 and TRBJ1-3; D uncertain. CDR3 length equals 15 residues. V lost 4 bases, J lost 4 bases, and 15 bases lay in between. Germline V gene sequence: CDR1 SGHDT, CDR2 YYEEEE. As DNA, the CDR3 is TGTGCCAGCAGCGACCCCGAGGGCCTGGGAAACACCATATATTTT. Amino acid sequence: CASSDPEGLGNTIYF.

The chain joins TRBV5-1 to TRBJ2-3; the match to TRBD2 covers 9 bases. Germline values: CDR1 SGHRS, CDR2 YFSETQ. The junction had 10 bases not matched to a gene; V was cut back by 4 bases and J by 4 bases. This CDR3 contains 16 residues. The CDR3 DNA is TGCGCCAGCAGCGAATTGGGACTAGCTAATCCAGATACGCAGTATTTT. Translated, it gives CASSELGLANPDTQYF.

The rearrangement links TRBV9 to TRBJ1-1, with D perhaps TRBD1 (5 bases). Per the germline V gene, CDR1 is SGDLS and CDR2 is YYNGEE. This CDR3 has 13 amino acids. Trimming removed 1 base from V and 4 bases from J, with 8 bases in between. The CDR3 region is CASSVRGGTEAFF. DNA of the CDR3: TGTGCCAGCAGCGTAAGGGGCGGCACTGAAGCTTTCTTT.

The genes are TRBV20-1 and TRBJ2-1; TRBD2 matches at 15 bases. The CDR3 length is 17 residues. V dropped 4 bases and J dropped 4; count of bases not matched to a gene: 8. Germline assignment: CDR1 DFQATT and CDR2 SNEGSKA (reference sequence). CDR3 DNA: TGCAGTGCTACACCGGGACTAGCGGGAGGCCGGTACAATGAGCAGTTCTTC. As protein: CSATPGLAGGRYNEQFF.

This chain uses TRBV19 with TRBJ2-1; 8 positions match TRBD2. Per the germline V gene, CDR1 is LNHDA and CDR2 is SQIVND (reference sequence). This CDR3 comprises 16 residues. J lost 0 bases, V lost 6 bases, and 7 bases had no gene match. CDR3 DNA sequence: TGTGCCAGTAGAAAGCAGCGGGAGAGCTCCTACAATGAGCAGTTCTTC. This gives the protein CASRKQRESSYNEQFF. The full variable domain, with the rest looked up from reference TRBV19 and TRBJ2-1, is DGGITQSPKYLFRKEGQNVTLSCEQNLNHDAMYWYRQDPGQGLRLIYYSQIVNDFQKGDIAEGYSVSREKKESFPLTVTSAQKNPTAFYLCASRKQRESSYNEQFFGPGTRLTVL.

This clonotype showed up many times. The chain links TRBV11-2 to TRBJ1-6; 7 nucleotides line up with TRBD1. V trimming: 2 bases; J trimming: 5 bases; junction bases outside the gene matches: 0. Germline CDR1 and CDR2: SGHAT and FQNNGV. The CDR3 length is 14 residues. As DNA, the CDR3 is TGTGCCAGCAGCTTAACAGGGGATAATTCACCCCTCCACTTT. This encodes CASSLTGDNSPLHF.